Shown below are 9 T cell receptor beta chains from a single sample sequenced in a study of siplizumab effects on memory and regulatory T cells. Repertoires were generated with immunoSEQ multiplex PCR, while TCRdb's copy carries only in-frame clones and drops some. The repertoire holds more than 85,000 clones, with about 90% as singletons. Specimen: Tregs sorted from blood. The receptors derive from a human donor in good health.

This clone was found once. This sequence joins TRBV19 and TRBJ2-7; D is ambiguous. CDR1 and CDR2 (germline): LNHDA, SQIVND (reference sequence). CDR3 length: 13 amino acids. The V and J ends lost 6 bases and 3 bases respectively, with 12 bases between them. DNA of the CDR3: TGTGCCAGTAGCTCCGCCCTTCACTACGAGCAGTACTTC. It specifies CASSSALHYEQYF.

This sequence joins TRBV5-1 and TRBJ2-7, with D possibly matching TRBD2 (7 bases). CDR1 and CDR2 (germline): SGHRS, YFSETQ. The CDR3 spans 16 residues. Trimming pared 4 bases from V and 1 base from J, leaving 18 bases between. CDR3 in DNA: TGCGCCAGCAGCCCCCGAGGGGGAGGGAGATCCTACGAGCAGTACTTC. Its translation is CASSPRGGGRSYEQYF.

The J gene is TRBJ2-1, the V gene TRBV4-1; tentative D call: TRBD2 (5 bases). The CDR3 consists of 16 residues. Germline loops: CDR1 MGHRA, CDR2 YSYEKL. Trimming took off 1 base at V and 4 bases at J, with 14 bases between the two ends. The CDR3 protein is CASSQAPQRGYNEQFF. Here the CDR3 DNA reads TGCGCCAGCAGCCAAGCCCCCCAGCGAGGGTACAATGAGCAGTTCTTC.

Here the CDR3 reads CASSFTREQFF. The CDR3 DNA reads as TGTGCCAGCAGCTTCACCAGGGAGCAGTTCTTC. The chain has TRBV5-5 and TRBJ2-1; D ambiguous. Trimming pared 2 bases from V and 10 bases from J, leaving 7 bases between. CDR1 SGHKS and CDR2 YYEKEE come from the germline V gene (reference sequence). The CDR3 runs 11 residues.

The genes are TRBV9 and TRBJ2-5; 7 positions agree with TRBD2. This CDR3 contains 15 residues. Germline-derived CDR1 and CDR2 are SGDLS and YYNGEE. Trimming cost V 0 bases and J 7 bases; bases outside gene matches: 9. The CDR3 region is CASSVGIAPGGTQYF. As DNA, the CDR3 is TGTGCCAGCAGCGTAGGGATAGCGCCGGGGGGGACCCAGTACTTC.

This chain joins TRBV7-9 and TRBJ2-5, with D hard to call. Trimming removed 6 bases at V and 3 bases at J, with 5 bases between. The CDR3 runs 11 residues. CDR1 and CDR2 (germline): SEHNR, FQNEAQ (reference sequence). CDR3 sequence reads: CASRPKETQYF. The CDR3 nucleotides read TGTGCCAGCAGACCAAAAGAGACCCAGTACTTC.

This chain joins TRBV5-1 and TRBJ2-7, with D perhaps TRBD2 (6 bases). Between the trimmed V and J ends, which lost 3 bases and 2 bases, there was a span of 15 bases. Germline CDR1 and CDR2: SGHRS and YFSETQ. The CDR3 runs to 15 residues. CDR3 DNA sequence: TGCGCCAGCAGCTCCGTGGGGGGACCCACCTACGAGCAGTACTTC. The encoded protein is CASSSVGGPTYEQYF.

The chain joins TRBV29-1 to TRBJ2-7; 9 bases are shared with TRBD1. The CDR3 covers 16 residues. The V gene's germline CDR1 is SQVTM and CDR2 ANQGSEA. The trim removed 5 bases at V and 0 bases at J, leaving 11 bases unmatched. The CDR3 spells CSVLYHGDRASYEQYF. The DNA of the CDR3 is TGCAGCGTTCTCTACCACGGGGACAGGGCCTCCTACGAGCAGTACTTC.

V usage is TRBV5-6 and J usage is TRBJ2-7; TRBD2 agrees at 7 bases. The CDR3 is made up of 14 amino acids. Germline V gives CDR1 SGHDT, CDR2 YYEEEE. With V trimmed by 5 bases and J by 0 bases, 5 bases remained unmatched. The CDR3 sequence: CASSLAEYSYEQYF. The CDR3 DNA is TGTGCCAGCAGTCTAGCGGAATACTCCTACGAGCAGTACTTC.